This T cell receptor (beta chain) was sequenced during a study of cytomegalovirus exposure and HLA in healthy donors. Study outcomes and limitations: There were under 200 TCR beta chains listed as cytomegalovirus-associated. That first-cohort TCR clusters tended to co-occur in the approximately 110 validation repertoires was found in a later analysis.

Note on this clone: Its antigen remains unidentified.

Germline CDR1 and CDR2: SGHDT and YYEEEE. This CDR3 is built from 16 residues. With 4 bases clipped from V and 4 bases from J, the junction kept 12 bases outside the gene matches. TCRdb keeps only in-frame clones here, not all; method: immunoSEQ multiplex PCR. Here the sample spans some 150,000 clones, 85% to 90% being singletons. V usage is TRBV5-6 and J usage is TRBJ1-2, with 8 bases identical to TRBD1. The TCR originated in a woman under 30 in good health and CMV-seropositive. The material sequenced was PBMCs. This chain's CDR3 is CASSITGGEISYGYTF. DNA of the CDR3: TGTGCCAGCAGCATCACAGGGGGTGAGATAAGCTATGGCTACACCTTC.